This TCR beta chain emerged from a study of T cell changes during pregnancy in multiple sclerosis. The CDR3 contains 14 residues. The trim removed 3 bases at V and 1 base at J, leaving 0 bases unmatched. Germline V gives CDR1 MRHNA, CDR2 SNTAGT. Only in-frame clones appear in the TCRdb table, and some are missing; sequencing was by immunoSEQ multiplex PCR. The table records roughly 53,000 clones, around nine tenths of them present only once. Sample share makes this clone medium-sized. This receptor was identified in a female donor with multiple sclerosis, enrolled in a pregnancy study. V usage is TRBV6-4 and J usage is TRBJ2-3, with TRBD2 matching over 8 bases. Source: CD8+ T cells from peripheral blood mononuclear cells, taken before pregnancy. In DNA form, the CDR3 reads TGTGCCAGCAGTGAAGCGGGGGGCACAGATACGCAGTATTTT. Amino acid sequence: CASSEAGGTDTQYF.